Presented here are 22 T cell receptor beta chains from one specimen sequenced in a study of human CD8 memory T cell subsets. The TCR beta sequencing libraries came from UMI-labeled 5' RACE. TCRdb reprocessed the 5' RACE reads and reports one entry per CDR3 protein, with no DNA. The sample's table shows fewer than 15,000 distinct CDR3 sequences. The sequenced material came from CD8+ T cells from PBMCs. The receptors were sampled from a human donor in good health.

The V gene is TRBV4-1, the J gene TRBJ2-7; TCRdb's assignment of TRBD1 cannot be checked, as there is no DNA. The V gene's germline CDR1 is MGHRA and CDR2 YSYEKL. The CDR3 has 14 amino acids. CDR3 sequence: CASSQNSGAYEQYF.

The rearrangement joins TRBV30 to TRBJ2-1; TCRdb's D call, TRBD1, is unchecked because there is no DNA. Germline V gene sequence: CDR1 GTSNPN, CDR2 SVGIG (reference sequence). The CDR3 runs to 16 residues. The CDR3 region is CAWSPNSGTSYNEQFF.

V gene TRBV5-1 combines with J gene TRBJ2-5; no DNA is available, so the TRBD1 call from TCRdb remains unchecked. The CDR3 length is 14 residues. Germline-derived CDR1 and CDR2 are SGHRS and YFSETQ. CDR3 amino acids: CASSAGTGEETQYF.

V gene TRBV7-9 combines with J gene TRBJ2-7; without DNA, the TCRdb call of TRBD1 cannot be checked. The germline V gene encodes CDR1 SEHNR and CDR2 FQNEAQ (reference sequence). There are 15 residues in the CDR3. The CDR3 spells CASSLGGENSYEQYF.

The chain has TRBV27 and TRBJ1-2; the D call from TCRdb, TRBD1, cannot be confirmed without DNA. The CDR3 contains 14 residues. In germline, CDR1 is MNHEY, CDR2 SMNVEV (reference sequence). The CDR3 loop is CASSPYGTNYGYTF.

The rearrangement links TRBV11-2 to TRBJ1-2; TCRdb indicates TRBD1, and absent DNA this call remains unverified. The CDR3 loop spans 16 amino acids. Germline V CDR1 and CDR2: SGHAT, FQNNGV. The chain's CDR3 is CASSLTSTGGRHGYTF.

The rearrangement joins TRBV10-3 to TRBJ2-7. Germline V lookup: CDR1 ENHRY, CDR2 SYGVKD. The CDR3 is 13 amino acids. The CDR3 sequence is CAISEGGSYEQYF.

Judged by frequency, this clonotype is medium-sized. V is TRBV7-2 and J is TRBJ2-7; the D gene TCRdb calls, TRBD1, cannot be checked with no DNA. Germline V lookup: CDR1 SGHTA, CDR2 FQGNSA. The CDR3 runs 16 residues. CDR3 protein: CASSLGPEGRNDEQYF.

J is TRBJ2-7 and V is TRBV7-8; with no DNA, the TCRdb D assignment of TRBD1 cannot be verified. Germline V gene sequence: CDR1 SGHVS, CDR2 FQNEAQ. The CDR3 runs to 13 residues. The chain's CDR3 is CASSPPASYEQYF.

According to its frequency, this clonotype is medium-sized. The chain carries TRBV7-8 and TRBJ2-5; TCRdb's D call, TRBD1, is unchecked because there is no DNA. The V gene's germline CDR1 is SGHVS and CDR2 FQNEAQ. This CDR3 has 17 residues. CDR3 residues: CASSLRGGDRAQETQYF.

The CDR3 protein is CASSPVGWGDNYNEQFF. The rearrangement joins TRBV6-4 to TRBJ2-1; absent DNA, TCRdb's TRBD1 call cannot be checked. The CDR3 has 17 residues. Germline V gives CDR1 MRHNA, CDR2 SNTAGT.

The gene calls are TRBV4-1 and TRBJ2-7; TCRdb's D gene call, TRBD2, goes unchecked for lack of DNA. The length of the CDR3 is 14 residues. The V gene's germline CDR1 is MGHRA and CDR2 YSYEKL. The CDR3 sequence: CASSQDQGGPEQYF.

This clonotype is identified as medium-sized from frequency. The J gene is TRBJ2-3, the V gene TRBV9; TCRdb returns TRBD1, unconfirmable since there is no DNA. Germline CDR1 and CDR2: SGDLS and YYNGEE. The CDR3 is 17 amino acids. The CDR3 reads CASSVGGVSERTDTQYF.

This chain connects TRBV20-1 to TRBJ2-7; TCRdb selects TRBD2, and the lack of DNA leaves this call unchecked. The CDR3 contains 15 residues. Germline CDR1 DFQATT, CDR2 SNEGSKA (reference sequence). The CDR3 loop reads CSARMVAGVSYEQYF.

The chain employs TRBV7-2 and TRBJ2-5; without DNA, the TCRdb call of TRBD2 cannot be checked. Germline CDR1 reads SGHTA; CDR2 reads FQGNSA. The CDR3 covers 16 residues. The CDR3 protein is CASSFELAGLGETQYF.

This chain uses TRBV4-3 with TRBJ2-1; without DNA, the TCRdb call of TRBD1 cannot be checked. The germline gives CDR1 LGHNA, CDR2 YSLEER. The CDR3 is made up of 15 amino acids. The CDR3 loop is CASSQATGEMGEQFF.

V usage is TRBV7-6 and J usage is TRBJ2-5; absent DNA, TCRdb's TRBD2 call cannot be checked. There are 16 residues in the CDR3. Germline V lookup: CDR1 SGHVS, CDR2 FNYEAQ. CDR3 residues: CASSPPVAGGRKTQYF.

The genes are TRBV5-1 and TRBJ1-5. Germline-derived CDR1 and CDR2 are SGHRS and YFSETQ. The CDR3 covers 13 residues. The CDR3 sequence is CASSPDSNQPQHF.

The chain has TRBV5-6 and TRBJ2-7; with no DNA, the TCRdb D assignment of TRBD1 cannot be verified. This CDR3 is built from 14 residues. CDR1 is SGHDT and CDR2 is YYEEEE in the germline V gene. CDR3 in amino acids: CASSLAQGIYEQYF.

The chain is built from TRBV11-2 and TRBJ1-5. The CDR3 spans 14 residues. Germline loops: CDR1 SGHAT, CDR2 FQNNGV. The CDR3 sequence: CASSLDLGYQPQHF.

The chain couples TRBV27 to TRBJ2-7; TCRdb designates TRBD1, a call that cannot be tested without DNA. CDR3 size: 14 residues. CDR1 is MNHEY and CDR2 is SMNVEV in the germline V gene (reference sequence). The CDR3: CASRGDTSLYEQYF.

V gene TRBV11-1 combines with J gene TRBJ2-1. CDR1 and CDR2 from the germline V gene are SGHAT and FQDESV (reference sequence). The CDR3 sequence is 15 residues long. CDR3 sequence reads: CASSPNLGTPNEQFF.